This T cell receptor (beta chain) is from a study of cytomegalovirus exposure and HLA in healthy donors. A note on this clone: The antigen remains undetermined.

The CDR3 has 15 residues. Germline loops: CDR1 SGHRS, CDR2 YFSETQ. Trimming removed 1 base from V and 3 bases from J; junction bases left unmatched: 5. Study-level results: Some 16,000 TCR beta sequences were associated with HLA alleles at 0.05 false discovery rate in a later analysis. Within an earlier analysis, most TCR beta V segments proved productive either about 87% or about 30% of the time. Beyond CMV serostatus, there was no information to go on about immune exposure.

The PCR was carried out with 60 Vbeta primers and 13 Jbeta primers. The table came from immunoSEQ multiplex PCR; TCRdb's copy has only in-frame clones and leaves some out. The sample lists 100,000 to 150,000 clones, about 80% occurring once. Sequenced input: PBMCs. The origin of this receptor is a woman aged 35 to 49 in good health and CMV-seronegative. The chain joins TRBV5-1 to TRBJ2-5; TRBD2 aligns across 8 bases. CDR3 protein: CASSLSRGAKETQYF. CDR3 DNA: TGCGCCAGCAGCTTGTCGCGGGGGGCCAAAGAGACCCAGTACTTC.